This T cell receptor beta chain was sequenced during a study of siplizumab effects on memory and regulatory T cells. This CDR3 is 13 amino acids long. The V end lost 1 base, the J end lost 4 bases, and 7 bases lay between the germline ends. Germline V CDR1 and CDR2: MNHEY, SMNVEV (reference sequence). With respect to this clone: Antigen specificity is unknown.

Broader study findings: Some alloreactive sequences were traceable to unstimulated CD4+ memory cells, and siplizumab significantly reduced them. Among alloreactive clones, only a minor fraction mapped to unstimulated subsets. The suppressive capacity of proliferating Tregs from siplizumab cultures remained unconfirmed.

Per sample, around 91,000 TCR templates were assayed. Sequencing used immunoSEQ multiplex PCR; TCRdb keeps in-frame clones, though not all of them. The top ten clones hold over 15% of a sample with approximately 50,000 clones, more than 85% of them seen once. This clonotype originated in a human donor in good health. Sequenced sample: CD8+ T cells sorted from blood. The chain couples TRBV27 to TRBJ1-2, with TRBD1 as a possible D gene (5 bases). The CDR3 is CASSLLGGYGYTF. CDR3 sequence (DNA): TGTGCCAGCAGTTTATTGGGGGGCTATGGCTACACCTTC.